These 16 T cell receptor beta chains were sequenced from one sample in a study of T cell repertoires in ileal Crohn's disease. As for time point: neoterminal ileum biopsy at postoperative endoscopy, about 6 months after surgery. Sequencing was performed with immunoSEQ multiplex PCR; in TCRdb, only in-frame clones are kept and a portion is missing. The sample lists approximately 15,000 clones, 65% to 85% occurring once. Material for sequencing was ileal tissue. Receptors were obtained from an adult with Crohn's disease.

The chain uses TRBV9 and TRBJ2-3; 11 bases align to TRBD2. This CDR3 region has 15 residues. The germline CDR1 and CDR2 sequences are SGDLS and YYNGEE. The V gene end was trimmed by 0 bases and the J gene end by 4 bases; junction bases not matched to a gene: 1. The CDR3 spells CASSVASGRSDTQYF. For the CDR3, the DNA is TGTGCCAGCAGCGTAGCTAGCGGGAGGTCAGATACGCAGTATTTT.

The chain is built from TRBV7-2 and TRBJ2-3; 7 bases are a match to TRBD2. The trim removed 5 bases at V and 2 bases at J, leaving 13 bases unmatched. The germline V gene encodes CDR1 SGHTA and CDR2 FQGNSA. This CDR3 region has 17 residues. CDR3 nucleotides: TGTGCCAGCAGCCCTTTCGGGCTAGCGGTGGTCACAGATACGCAGTATTTT. Encoded protein: CASSPFGLAVVTDTQYF. Full variable domain (outside the CDR3, taken from reference TRBV7-2 and TRBJ2-3): GAGVSQSPSNKVTEKGKDVELRCDPISGHTALYWYRQSLGQGLEFLIYFQGNSAPDKSGLPSDRFSAERTGGSVSTLTIQRTQQEDSAVYLCASSPFGLAVVTDTQYFGPGTRLTVL.

This chain links TRBV2 with TRBJ1-2; perhaps TRBD1 as D (6 bases). The V gene lost 10 bases and the J gene lost 4 bases, with 13 bases spanning the gap. The CDR3 runs 12 residues. The germline CDR1 and CDR2 sequences are SNHLY and FYNNEI. The CDR3 protein is CANHQGSYGYTF. The CDR3 DNA sequence: TGTGCCAACCACCAGGGGAGCTATGGCTACACCTTC. Looking up the rest from reference TRBV2 and TRBJ1-2 gives the full variable domain: EPEVTQTPSHQVTQMGQEVILRCVPISNHLYFYWYRQILGQKVEFLVSFYNNEISEKSEIFDDQFSVERPDGSNFTLKIRSTKLEDSAMYFCANHQGSYGYTFGSGTRLTVV.

The chain links TRBV7-2 to TRBJ1-3, with a weak D call TRBD1 (5 bases). CDR3 length: 15 amino acids. V lost 1 base and J 2 bases, leaving 9 bases between the germline ends. In germline, CDR1 is SGHTA, CDR2 FQGNSA. The CDR3 reads CASSLGAGPGNTIYF. CDR3 nucleotide sequence: TGTGCCAGCAGCTTAGGGGCAGGGCCTGGAAACACCATATATTTT.

J is TRBJ1-1 and V is TRBV6-6; no clear D. Trimming cost V 0 bases and J 9 bases, with 14 bases left between them. Germline CDR1 and CDR2: MNHNY and SVGAGI (reference sequence). The CDR3 runs 14 residues. CDR3 nucleotide sequence: TGTGCCAGCAGTTACTCGATTCGGGGATCCCAAGCTTTCTTT. It is translated as CASSYSIRGSQAFF.

J is TRBJ1-5 and V is TRBV10-3; D might be TRBD1 (6 bases). Trimming cost V 4 bases and J 7 bases, with 14 bases left between them. The CDR3 totals 14 residues. Germline CDR1 reads ENHRY; CDR2 reads SYGVKD. Here the CDR3 DNA reads TGTGCCATCAGTGCACAGGGTGGGGACCAGCCCCAGCATTTT. Its protein is CAISAQGGDQPQHF.

This clone came up a few times. CDR3 coding DNA: TGTGCCATCAGTGTTGGACAGGGGCCAACCTACGAGCAGTACTTC. The encoded protein is CAISVGQGPTYEQYF. The gene calls are TRBV10-3 and TRBJ2-7; 9 nucleotides agree with TRBD1. With V trimmed by 4 bases and J by 2 bases, 6 bases remained unmatched. CDR1 ENHRY and CDR2 SYGVKD come from the germline V gene. This CDR3 comprises 15 residues.

The chain recombines TRBV30 with TRBJ1-1, with D tentatively TRBD1 (5 bases). Per the germline V gene, CDR1 is GTSNPN and CDR2 is SVGIG (reference sequence). This CDR3 comprises 14 residues. V was shortened by 0 bases and J by 6 bases, with 14 bases between the two germline ends. CDR3 sequence (DNA): TGTGCCTGGAGTGTATTTATTAGGGGCGCTGAAGCTTTCTTT. This translates into CAWSVFIRGAEAFF.

This clone was picked up a small number of times. The gene calls are TRBV6-5 and TRBJ1-2; the D gene is possibly TRBD1 (5 bases). CDR1 and CDR2 from the germline V gene are MNHEY and SVGAGI. Trimming shortened V by 0 bases and J by 5 bases, and 10 bases separated the two germline ends. This CDR3 region has 14 residues. CDR3 sequence: CASSYSGGEYGYTF. DNA for the CDR3: TGTGCCAGCAGTTACTCGGGGGGGGAGTATGGCTACACCTTC.

The chain joins TRBV19 to TRBJ1-5; D is possibly TRBD1 (5 bases). Germline CDR1 LNHDA, CDR2 SQIVND (reference sequence). The V end lost 0 bases, the J end lost 4 bases, and 10 bases lay between the germline ends. There are 15 residues in the CDR3. The CDR3 is CASSIDRRGNQPQHF. CDR3 DNA: TGTGCCAGTAGTATAGATCGGAGGGGAAATCAGCCCCAGCATTTT.

The chain couples TRBV27 to TRBJ2-7; TRBD2 matches 13 bases. The ends lost 3 bases at V and 7 bases at J; junction bases unmatched: 9. The V gene's germline CDR1 is MNHEY and CDR2 SMNVEV (reference sequence). The CDR3 contains 16 residues. The CDR3 DNA reads as TGTGCCAGCAGTTTCTCTACTAGCGGGAGGGCCGGAGAGCAGTACTTC. Translation: CASSFSTSGRAGEQYF.

The V call is TRBV7-2, the J call TRBJ1-4; possibly TRBD1 for D (5 bases). The germline V and J ends were trimmed by 4 bases and 6 bases, with 12 bases remaining between them. Germline CDR1 reads SGHTA; CDR2 reads FQGNSA. The CDR3 is 14 residues long. This CDR3 is CASSSPGRHEKLFF. The CDR3 DNA reads as TGTGCCAGCAGCTCACCGGGACGTCATGAAAAACTGTTTTTT.

This clone was found once. This chain connects TRBV7-9 to TRBJ1-1; D is unresolved. CDR3 length: 13 amino acids. V shed 4 bases and J shed 5 bases, with 11 bases lying between them. The germline V gene has CDR1 SEHNR and CDR2 FQNEAQ (reference sequence). CDR3 residues: CASSSRERTEAFF. The CDR3, as DNA: TGTGCCAGCAGCTCCCGGGAGCGGACTGAAGCTTTCTTT.

The CDR3 nucleotides are TGTGCCAGCAGCACCCGAGGGCCTGCGGGCTCTAGCACAGATACGCAGTATTTT. Amino acids: CASSTRGPAGSSTDTQYF. The rearrangement joins TRBV7-2 to TRBJ2-3; TRBD2 is a possible D gene (5 bases). V gave up 5 bases and J gave up 0 bases, with 21 bases separating them. This CDR3 spans 18 amino acids. The germline CDR1 and CDR2 sequences are SGHTA and FQGNSA.

In its sample, this clone was seen a few times. This chain links TRBV5-8 with TRBJ1-6; no clear D. Deletions cut 0 bases from V and 5 bases from J, with 6 bases between. The CDR3 is 14 residues long. Germline V gives CDR1 SGHTS, CDR2 YDEGEE. The DNA for the CDR3 is TGTGCCAGCAGCTTGGACGGGAATAATTCACCCCTCCACTTT. Protein sequence: CASSLDGNNSPLHF.

The rearrangement links TRBV5-1 to TRBJ1-1; 8 bases fit TRBD1. CDR1 is SGHRS, CDR2 YFSETQ, per germline. The V and J ends lost 5 bases and 3 bases, in that order; junction bases with no gene match: 6. CDR3 length equals 14 residues. The CDR3 protein is CASRFQGADTEAFF. CDR3 DNA sequence: TGCGCCAGCAGGTTTCAGGGGGCGGACACTGAAGCTTTCTTT.